The clone carrying this TCR beta chain was seen only a few times. Its antigen remains unidentified. This entry belongs to a study of PD-1 blockade in classical Hodgkin lymphoma. Overall study findings and caveats: Patients were excluded if nivolumab began under 1 year after ASCT (the autologous transplant). Complete responders possessed baseline diversity comparable to newly diagnosed patients.

Method: immunoSEQ multiplex PCR; TCRdb's copy keeps in-frame clones and lacks some. The data hold approximately 61,000 clones, with about 85% observed a single time. The time point was: cycle 4 day 1 (C4D1), after about 6 weeks of nivolumab. Every patient experienced relapse after autologous stem cell transplantation, and brentuximab vedotin exposure varied. The origin of this receptor is a human donor with classical Hodgkin lymphoma. The sequencing used peripheral blood mononuclear cells (PBMCs), collected before the fourth cycle of nivolumab.

CDR3 amino acids: CASSPTVGELFF. The CDR3 region has the DNA TGCGCCAGCAGCCCCACGGTCGGGGAGCTGTTTTTT. This chain joins TRBV4-1 and TRBJ2-2; D is unresolved. V lost 4 bases to trimming and J lost 7 bases, with 7 bases between them. Germline values: CDR1 MGHRA, CDR2 YSYEKL. This CDR3 spans 12 amino acids.